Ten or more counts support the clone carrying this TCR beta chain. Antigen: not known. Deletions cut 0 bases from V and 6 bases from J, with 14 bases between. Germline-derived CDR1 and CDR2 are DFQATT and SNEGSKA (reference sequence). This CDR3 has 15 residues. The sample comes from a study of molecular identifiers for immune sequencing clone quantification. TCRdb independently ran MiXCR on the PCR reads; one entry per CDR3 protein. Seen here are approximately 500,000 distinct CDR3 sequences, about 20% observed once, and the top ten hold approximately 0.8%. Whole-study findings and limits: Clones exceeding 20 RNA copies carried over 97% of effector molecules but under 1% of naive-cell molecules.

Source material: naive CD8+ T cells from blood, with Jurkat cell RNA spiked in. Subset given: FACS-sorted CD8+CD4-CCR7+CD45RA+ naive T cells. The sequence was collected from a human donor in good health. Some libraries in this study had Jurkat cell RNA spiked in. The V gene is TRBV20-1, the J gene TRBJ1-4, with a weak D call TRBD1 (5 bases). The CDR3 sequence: CSARDYQRGDEKLFF. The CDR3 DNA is TGCAGTGCTAGAGACTACCAACGGGGGGATGAAAAACTGTTTTTT.